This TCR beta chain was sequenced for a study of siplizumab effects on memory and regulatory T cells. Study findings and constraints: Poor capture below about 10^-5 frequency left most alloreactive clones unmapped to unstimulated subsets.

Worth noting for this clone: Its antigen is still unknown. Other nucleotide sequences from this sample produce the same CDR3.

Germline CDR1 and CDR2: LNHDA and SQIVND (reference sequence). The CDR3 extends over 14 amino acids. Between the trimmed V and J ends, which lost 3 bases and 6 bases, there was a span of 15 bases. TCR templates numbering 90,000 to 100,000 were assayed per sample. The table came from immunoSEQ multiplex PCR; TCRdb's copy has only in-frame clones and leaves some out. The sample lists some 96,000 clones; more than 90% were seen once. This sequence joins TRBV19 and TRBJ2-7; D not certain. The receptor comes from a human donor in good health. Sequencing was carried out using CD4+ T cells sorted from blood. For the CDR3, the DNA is TGTGCCAGTAGTATTGACTCATCCAGTTCCGAGCAGTACTTC. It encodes CASSIDSSSSEQYF.